The table lists the clone carrying this TCR beta chain with many counts. This entry comes from a study of T cells in Graves' hyperthyroidism and ophthalmopathy. Germline trimming cut 5 bases from V and 1 base from J; bases unmatched to any gene: 6. Germline V CDR1 and CDR2: MDHEN, SYDVKM. CDR3 length equals 15 residues. The CDR3 regions of TCR beta were amplified from RNA transcripts. A first-round RT-PCR of the TCR CDR3 used the HTBI primer set. TCRdb analysed the multiplex PCR reads with MiXCR anew, one entry per CDR3 protein. This table holds 85,000 to 110,000 distinct CDR3 sequences, over 45% found once.

The clonotype originates from a middle-aged man with Graves' hyperthyroidism. The chain is built from TRBV28 and TRBJ2-7; 9 nucleotides agree with TRBD2. The sequenced sample was blood. CDR3 residues: CASSRSGSGSYEQYF. In nucleotides, the CDR3 is TGTGCCAGCAGTCGTAGCGGGAGTGGATCCTACGAGCAGTACTTC.